One and the same sample provided the 2 T cell receptor beta chains below, sequenced in a study of T cells after yellow fever vaccination. From the 5' RACE reads, TCRdb called clonotypes with MiXCR, one entry per CDR3 protein. The sample lists about 110,000 distinct CDR3 sequences; roughly 8.4% were seen once. The sample here was CD8+ T cells sorted from PBMCs, taken 45 days after the yellow fever booster vaccination. These receptors were taken from a man aged 25 to 45 who received the YFV17D yellow fever vaccine.

The genes are TRBV28 and TRBJ2-5, with 8 bases that match TRBD1. Unmatched junction bases numbered 3, after V lost 2 bases and J lost 1 base. The germline CDR1 and CDR2 sequences are MDHEN and SYDVKM. The CDR3 extends over 15 amino acids. For the CDR3, the DNA is TGTGCCAGCAGTTTACGTCAGGGGGCCCAAGAGACCCAGTACTTC. Protein: CASSLRQGAQETQYF.

This clonotype has a handful of counts. V gene TRBV9 combines with J gene TRBJ2-5; possibly TRBD2 for D (7 bases). The CDR3 is made up of 15 amino acids. Germline V gene sequence: CDR1 SGDLS, CDR2 YYNGEE. Trimming removed 0 bases at V and 5 bases at J, with 14 bases between. CDR3 region: CASSVGGGTKETQYF. The DNA for the CDR3 is TGTGCCAGCAGCGTAGGGGGGGGCACAAAGGAGACCCAGTACTTC.